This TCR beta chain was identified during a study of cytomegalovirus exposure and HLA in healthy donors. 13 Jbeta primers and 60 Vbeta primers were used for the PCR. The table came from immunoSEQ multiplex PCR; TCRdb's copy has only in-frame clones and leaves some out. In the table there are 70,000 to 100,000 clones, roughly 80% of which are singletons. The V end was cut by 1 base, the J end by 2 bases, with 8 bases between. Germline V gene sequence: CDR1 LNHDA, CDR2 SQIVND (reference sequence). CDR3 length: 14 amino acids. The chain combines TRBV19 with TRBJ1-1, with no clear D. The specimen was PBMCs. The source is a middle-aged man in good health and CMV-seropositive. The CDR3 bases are TGTGCCAGTAGTATAGTTGTTCGTAACACTGAAGCTTTCTTT. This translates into CASSIVVRNTEAFF.